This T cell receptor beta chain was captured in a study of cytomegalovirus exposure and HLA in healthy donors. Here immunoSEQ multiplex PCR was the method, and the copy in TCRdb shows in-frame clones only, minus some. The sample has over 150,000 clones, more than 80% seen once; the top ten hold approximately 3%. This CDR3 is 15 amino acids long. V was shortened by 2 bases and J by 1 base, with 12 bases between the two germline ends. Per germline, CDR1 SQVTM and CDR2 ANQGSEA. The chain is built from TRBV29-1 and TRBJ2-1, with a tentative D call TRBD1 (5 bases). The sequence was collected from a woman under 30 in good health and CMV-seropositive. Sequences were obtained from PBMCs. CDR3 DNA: TGCAGCGTTGAATCTACAGGTTTGTCCTACAATGAGCAGTTCTTC. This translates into CSVESTGLSYNEQFF.